This T cell receptor beta chain stems from a study of blood T cell repertoires in COVID-19. Study-level background: From the United States, Italy and Spain came samples of acute and convalescent COVID-19.

Produced via immunoSEQ multiplex PCR; TCRdb's table is partial and in-frame only. Altogether fewer than 95,000 clones are present, 74% being singletons, with the ten largest covering over 3.5%. The specimen was peripheral blood. This TCR was recovered from a man between 65 and 85 years old with COVID-19, enrolled during active disease.

Written as DNA, the CDR3 is TGTGCCAGCTCACGGCCGGGACAGGGCACTGAAGCTTTCTTT. Protein product: CASSRPGQGTEAFF. V usage is TRBV18 and J usage is TRBJ1-1, with 9 nucleotides matching TRBD1. The germline V gene has CDR1 KGHSH and CDR2 LQKENI. The CDR3 has 14 amino acids. The ends lost 4 bases at V and 4 bases at J; junction bases unmatched: 4.